The 21 T cell receptor beta chains listed next were all sequenced from one sample in a study of naive and memory T cell subsets. Ligated cDNA underwent four rounds of PCR with nested alpha and beta constant region primers and SP2. TCRdb recomputed calls from the 5' RACE reads with MiXCR, one row per CDR3 protein. The repertoire has 30,000 to 40,000 distinct CDR3 sequences, over 15% of them found once; the top ten carry roughly 2.6%. TCR cDNA received a 3' ligated oligonucleotide that carried a UMI. Receptors originate from a female donor in good health.

J is TRBJ2-7 and V is TRBV29-1, with TRBD1 as a possible D gene (6 bases). The CDR3 consists of 13 residues. Germline-derived CDR1 and CDR2 are SQVTM and ANQGSEA. V was cut by 3 bases and J by 0 bases, with 9 bases left in between. In DNA form, the CDR3 reads TGCAGCGTTGATCAGGGGAGCTCCTACGAGCAGTACTTC. Protein product: CSVDQGSSYEQYF.

This clonotype was seen at least ten times. The chain couples TRBV12-3 or TRBV12-4 to TRBJ2-7; D unresolved. The CDR3 spans 13 residues. V lost 5 bases and J 3 bases, leaving 11 bases between the germline ends. CDR3 sequence: CASSTGRSYEQYF. The CDR3 bases are TGTGCCAGCAGTACCGGACGGAGCTACGAGCAGTACTTC.

This clonotype was detected only a few times. This rearrangement joins TRBV6-5 to TRBJ2-3; TRBD2 might be the D (5 bases). With 2 bases removed from V and 2 bases from J, the gap between germline ends came to 11 bases. Looked up from germline, CDR1 is MNHEY and CDR2 is SVGAGI. The length of the CDR3 is 15 residues. As DNA, the CDR3 is TGTGCCAGCAGTTACGATGGTCTAGCCACAGATACGCAGTATTTT. It is translated as CASSYDGLATDTQYF.

This clonotype showed up many times. This chain links TRBV12-3 or TRBV12-4 with TRBJ1-2, with unresolved D. The germline V and J ends were trimmed by 3 bases and 7 bases, with 21 bases remaining between them. CDR3 length equals 16 residues. Here the CDR3 reads CASSLMFRTPGGGYTF. The CDR3 bases are TGTGCCAGCAGTTTGATGTTTCGGACGCCCGGCGGTGGCTACACCTTC.

The chain recombines TRBV10-3 with TRBJ2-7; 8 bases line up with TRBD2. V gave up 2 bases and J gave up 2 bases; unmatched junction bases: 5. Germline CDR1 and CDR2: ENHRY and SYGVKD. The CDR3 extends over 15 amino acids. The CDR3 DNA reads as TGTGCCATCAGTGAGGGGATAGCGGGGACCTACGAGCAGTACTTC. Translated: CAISEGIAGTYEQYF.

This clonotype is termed medium-sized. J is TRBJ1-1 and V is TRBV6-1, with D unresolved. Germline V gives CDR1 MNHNS, CDR2 SASEGT. V was trimmed by 6 bases and J by 10 bases, leaving 15 bases between them. This CDR3 has 12 residues. The CDR3: CASRRTGTAAFF. CDR3 sequence (DNA): TGTGCCAGCAGGAGGACGGGAACAGCAGCTTTCTTT.

This clonotype was observed many times. The chain is built from TRBV7-3 and TRBJ1-6; 9 bases map to TRBD1. Germline V gene lookup returns CDR1 SGHTA and CDR2 FQGTGA. V shed 3 bases, J shed 7 bases, and the junction held 4 bases outside the gene matches. The CDR3 consists of 15 residues. The CDR3 DNA sequence: TGTGCCAGCAGCTTGACGACAGGGGGGAATTCACCCCTCCACTTT. Translation gives CASSLTTGGNSPLHF.

This clonotype counts as medium-sized. J is TRBJ2-3 and V is TRBV24-1; 10 positions agree with TRBD2. V dropped 10 bases and J dropped 6; count of bases not matched to a gene: 6. The CDR3 loop spans 13 amino acids. Germline values: CDR1 KGHDR, CDR2 SFDVKD. CDR3 in DNA: TGTGCCACGCAGCGGGGGGGGATGGATACGCAGTATTTT. Encoded protein: CATQRGGMDTQYF.

In its sample, this clonotype was seen many times. This chain links TRBV19 with TRBJ2-1; D not certain. The V end was cut by 3 bases, the J end by 15 bases, with 12 bases between. The CDR3 covers 11 residues. CDR1 is LNHDA, CDR2 SQIVND, per germline (reference sequence). CDR3: CASSIRQVLFF. CDR3 DNA: TGTGCCAGTAGTATTCGGCAGGTATTGTTCTTC.

This clonotype was detected many times. This sequence joins TRBV6-5 and TRBJ1-1, with TRBD1 as a possible D gene (6 bases). The CDR3 loop spans 12 amino acids. Trimming removed 6 bases from V and 1 base from J, with 6 bases in between. Germline assignment: CDR1 MNHEY and CDR2 SVGAGI. CDR3 DNA sequence: TGTGCCAGCAGGACAGGGAACACTGAAGCTTTCTTT. Protein: CASRTGNTEAFF.

This clonotype was detected only a few times. The gene calls are TRBV20-1 and TRBJ1-5; a weak D match, TRBD1 (5 bases). CDR3 length: 15 residues. V was pared by 3 bases and J by 1 base, with 13 bases between. The germline CDR1 and CDR2 sequences are DFQATT and SNEGSKA (reference sequence). The CDR3 DNA follows: TGCAGTGCTAGTCAAGGGACGAAGAGCAATCAGCCCCAGCATTTT. Translated, it gives CSASQGTKSNQPQHF.

This sequence joins TRBV24-1 and TRBJ2-2; D unresolved. Deletions cut 2 bases from V and 1 base from J, with 13 bases between. CDR1 and CDR2 (germline): KGHDR, SFDVKD. The CDR3 loop spans 17 amino acids. The CDR3 protein is CATSDSDNRLNTGELFF. For the CDR3, the DNA is TGTGCCACCAGTGATTCTGACAATCGCCTGAACACCGGGGAGCTGTTTTTT.

By sample fraction, this clonotype is medium-sized. This chain links TRBV20-1 with TRBJ2-1; D is ambiguous. Trimming removed 4 bases at V and 9 bases at J, with 13 bases between. The CDR3 is made up of 12 amino acids. Germline V gene sequence: CDR1 DFQATT, CDR2 SNEGSKA (reference sequence). CDR3 protein: CSAKRVSGEQFF. DNA of the CDR3: TGCAGTGCTAAACGGGTATCGGGTGAGCAGTTCTTC.

About this clonotype itself: The junction departs from the called germline gene at one end, perhaps through a read error. V usage is TRBV20-1 and J usage is TRBJ1-1; D gene unclear. In germline, CDR1 is DFQATT, CDR2 SNEGSKA (reference sequence). There are 11 residues in the CDR3. For the CDR3, the DNA is TGCAGTGCCAGAGTCGTGTCTGAAGCTTTCTTT. It encodes CSARVVSEAFF.

This clonotype was observed a few times. This sequence joins TRBV3-1 and TRBJ1-1; TRBD1 matches at 9 bases. The CDR3 extends over 14 amino acids. V was pared by 5 bases and J by 4 bases, with 5 bases of the junction left unmatched. Germline V gene data show CDR1 as LGHDT and CDR2 as YNNKEL (reference sequence). CDR3 sequence: CASSLRTGVTEAFF. The CDR3 DNA sequence: TGTGCCAGCAGCTTAAGGACAGGGGTCACTGAAGCTTTCTTT. The entire variable domain, with the rest obtained from reference TRBV3-1 and TRBJ1-1, is as follows: DTAVSQTPKYLVTQMGNDKSIKCEQNLGHDTMYWYKQDSKKFLKIMFSYNNKELIINETVPNRFSPKSPDKAHLNLHINSLELGDSAVYFCASSLRTGVTEAFFGQGTRLTVV.

The genes are TRBV6-5 and TRBJ1-2; D gene ambiguous. Germline V gene data show CDR1 as MNHEY and CDR2 as SVGAGI. Deletions cut 0 bases from V and 4 bases from J, with 12 bases between. This CDR3 has 15 amino acids. In nucleotides, the CDR3 is TGTGCCAGCAGTTACTCCCCGGGGTCGCCCTATGGCTACACCTTC. This encodes CASSYSPGSPYGYTF.

By share of the sample, this clonotype is medium-sized. This chain connects TRBV7-8 to TRBJ1-6; no firm D call. The CDR3 contains 16 residues. The V gene lost 4 bases and the J gene lost 0 bases, with 10 bases spanning the gap. The germline V gene has CDR1 SGHVS and CDR2 FQNEAQ. The CDR3 region is CASSSDGSSYNSPLHF. Written as DNA, the CDR3 is TGTGCCAGCAGCTCTGATGGGAGCTCCTATAATTCACCCCTCCACTTT.

In its sample, this clonotype was seen many times. The V call is TRBV6-2 or TRBV6-3, the J call TRBJ2-3, with TRBD2 matching 12 bases. The CDR3 runs 18 residues. CDR1 and CDR2 from the germline V gene are MNHEY and SVGEGT. Trimming at V came to 2 bases and at J to 2 bases, leaving 8 bases not matched to a gene. As DNA, the CDR3 is TGTGCCAGCAGTTACGAAACTAGCGGGGGGCGAACCACAGATACGCAGTATTTT. Encoded protein: CASSYETSGGRTTDTQYF.

This clonotype was observed at least ten times. The V call is TRBV6-5, the J call TRBJ2-3; D not certain. CDR1 MNHEY and CDR2 SVGAGI come from the germline V gene. V was shortened by 5 bases and J by 6 bases, with 15 bases between the two germline ends. The CDR3 is made up of 14 amino acids. DNA for the CDR3: TGTGCCAGCAGTCGCACCTCGACACTGGATACGCAGTATTTT. Translation gives CASSRTSTLDTQYF.

In this sample, this clonotype turned up a few times. The chain has TRBV24-1 and TRBJ2-1; a weak D match, TRBD2 (5 bases). The CDR3 sequence is 14 residues long. Trimming cost V 5 bases and J 7 bases, with 14 bases left between them. CDR1 KGHDR and CDR2 SFDVKD come from the germline V gene. CDR3 coding DNA: TGTGCCACCAGTGCTAGCCCGCCAAGGAATGAGCAGTTCTTC. Translation gives CATSASPPRNEQFF.

Many counts were recorded for this clonotype. The chain recombines TRBV29-1 with TRBJ2-5; TRBD2 agrees at 10 bases. CDR1 SQVTM and CDR2 ANQGSEA come from the germline V gene. The CDR3 is 13 amino acids. The V gene end was trimmed by 1 base and the J gene end by 13 bases; junction bases not matched to a gene: 9. In DNA form, the CDR3 reads TGCAGCGTTGAAGCCCGGACTAGCGGCCCTCCGTACTTC. Translation: CSVEARTSGPPYF. The variable domain in full, with the rest retrieved from reference TRBV29-1 and TRBJ2-5, is SAVISQKPSRDICQRGTSLTIQCQVDSQVTMMFWYRQQPGQSLTLIATANQGSEATYESGFVIDKFPISRPNLTFSTLTVSNMSPEDSSIYLCSVEARTSGPPYFGPGTRLLVL.